The entry that follows covers one TCR beta chain sequence. These data originate in a study of blood T cell repertoires in COVID-19. The assay was immunoSEQ multiplex PCR, and TCRdb's table has in-frame clones only and misses some. The sample includes hundreds of thousands of clones, roughly 90% of them seen just once. The length of the CDR3 is 16 residues. Per the germline V gene, CDR1 is SGHTS and CDR2 is YDEGEE. V was shortened by 4 bases and J by 0 bases, with 14 bases between the two germline ends. J is TRBJ2-1 and V is TRBV5-8; D gene uncertain. Input material: peripheral blood. This TCR was recovered from a woman in her thirties with active or convalescent COVID-19. CDR3 DNA: TGTGCCAGCAGCGCAAGACTCCAGAGCTCCTACAATGAGCAGTTCTTC. Its protein is CASSARLQSSYNEQFF.